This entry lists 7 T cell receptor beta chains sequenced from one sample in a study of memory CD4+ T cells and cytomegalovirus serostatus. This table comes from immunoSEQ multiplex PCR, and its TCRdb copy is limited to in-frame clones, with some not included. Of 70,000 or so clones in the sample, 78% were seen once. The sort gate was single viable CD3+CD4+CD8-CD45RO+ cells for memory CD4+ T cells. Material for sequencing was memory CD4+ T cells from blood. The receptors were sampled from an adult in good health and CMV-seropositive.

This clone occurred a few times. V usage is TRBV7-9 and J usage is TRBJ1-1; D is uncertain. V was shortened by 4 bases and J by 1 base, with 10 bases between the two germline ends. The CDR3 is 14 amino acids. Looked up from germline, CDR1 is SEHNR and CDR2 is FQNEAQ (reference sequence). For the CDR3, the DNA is TGTGCCAGCAGCTCAAGGGTGCGGAACACTGAAGCTTTCTTT. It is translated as CASSSRVRNTEAFF.

CDR3: CASSWRIWDEQYF. The CDR3 bases are TGTGCCAGCAGCTGGAGAATATGGGACGAGCAGTACTTC. The chain has TRBV27 and TRBJ2-7; the D is unclear. The V gene lost 6 bases and the J gene lost 5 bases, with 14 bases spanning the gap. Germline CDR1 reads MNHEY; CDR2 reads SMNVEV (reference sequence). CDR3 length equals 13 residues.

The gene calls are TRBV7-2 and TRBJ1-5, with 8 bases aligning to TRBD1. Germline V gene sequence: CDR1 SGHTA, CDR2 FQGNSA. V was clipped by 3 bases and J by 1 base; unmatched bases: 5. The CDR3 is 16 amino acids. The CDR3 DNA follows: TGTGCCAGCAGCTTGGGCACAGGGGGAAGCAATCAGCCCCAGCATTTT. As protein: CASSLGTGGSNQPQHF.

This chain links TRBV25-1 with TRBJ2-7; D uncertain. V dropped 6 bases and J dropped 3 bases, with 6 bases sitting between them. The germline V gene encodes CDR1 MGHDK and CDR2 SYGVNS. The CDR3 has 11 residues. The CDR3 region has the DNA TGTGCCAGCAGCGGCCTCTACGAGCAGTACGTC. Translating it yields CASSGLYEQYV.

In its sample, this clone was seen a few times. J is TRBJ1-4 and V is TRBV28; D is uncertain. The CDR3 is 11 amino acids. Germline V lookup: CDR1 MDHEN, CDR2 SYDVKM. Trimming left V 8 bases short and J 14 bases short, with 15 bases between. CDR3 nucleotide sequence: TGTGCCAGCGCCTACGCCGGAGGGCTGTTTTTT. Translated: CASAYAGGLFF.

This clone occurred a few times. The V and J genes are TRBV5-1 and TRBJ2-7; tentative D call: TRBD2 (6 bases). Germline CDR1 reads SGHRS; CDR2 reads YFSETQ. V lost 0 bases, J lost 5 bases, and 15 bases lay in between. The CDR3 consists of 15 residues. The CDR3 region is CASSLGPPGGNEQYF. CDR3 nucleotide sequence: TGCGCCAGCAGCTTGGGCCCCCCAGGAGGGAACGAGCAGTACTTC.

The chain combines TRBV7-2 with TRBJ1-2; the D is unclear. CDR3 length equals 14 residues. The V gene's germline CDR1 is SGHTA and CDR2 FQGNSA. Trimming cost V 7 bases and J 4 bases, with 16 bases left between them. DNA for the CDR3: TGTGCCAGCACCCCAACGCCCCTAGGCTATGGCTACACCTTC. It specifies CASTPTPLGYGYTF.